The 12 T cell receptor beta chains below were found in one sample sequenced in a study of cytomegalovirus exposure and HLA in healthy donors. A multiplex PCR was run with 60 Vbeta primers and 13 Jbeta primers. Sequencing was performed with immunoSEQ multiplex PCR; in TCRdb, only in-frame clones are kept and a portion is missing. Of around 14,000 clones listed, over 55% were seen once; the top ten hold around a sixth. Sequencing input: PBMCs. The receptors here all came from a woman between 45 and 65 years old in good health and CMV-seropositive.

V and J are TRBV4-2 and TRBJ1-1, with a weak D call TRBD1 (5 bases). In germline, CDR1 is LGHNA, CDR2 YNFKEQ. The CDR3 sequence is 15 residues long. V was trimmed by 2 bases and J by 4 bases, leaving 14 bases between them. CDR3 protein: CASSQSRTLITEAFF. The CDR3 coding sequence is TGTGCCAGCAGCCAATCCAGGACATTGATCACTGAAGCTTTCTTT.

The V gene is TRBV25-1, the J gene TRBJ2-7, with D unresolved. The CDR3 is 12 residues long. Germline V gene lookup returns CDR1 MGHDK and CDR2 SYGVNS. V lost 2 bases, J lost 7 bases, and 9 bases lay in between. The CDR3 sequence: CASSEEALEQYF. The DNA of the CDR3 is TGTGCCAGCAGTGAAGAGGCCTTGGAGCAGTACTTC.

The rearrangement links TRBV5-1 to TRBJ2-7; TRBD2 aligns across 9 bases. CDR3 size: 15 residues. Germline CDR1 and CDR2: SGHRS and YFSETQ. V lost 5 bases, J lost 2 bases, and 8 bases stayed unmatched. The CDR3 bases are TGCGCCAGCAGGACCGGGACTAGCAGTCCCTACGAGCAGTACTTC. As protein: CASRTGTSSPYEQYF.

This sequence joins TRBV29-1 and TRBJ1-1, with D maybe TRBD1 (5 bases). Trimming removed 2 bases from V and 5 bases from J, with 9 bases in between. CDR3 length: 12 amino acids. From germline, CDR1 is SQVTM and CDR2 ANQGSEA. CDR3 bases: TGCAGCGTTGAACCTGGGGGGACTGAAGCTTTCTTT. It is translated as CSVEPGGTEAFF.

The chain employs TRBV25-1 and TRBJ2-5; D ambiguous. The CDR3 spans 15 residues. Germline CDR1 reads MGHDK; CDR2 reads SYGVNS. Trimming removed 1 base at V and 1 base at J, with 10 bases between. For the CDR3, the DNA is TGTGCCAGCAGTGAATCACTTACCTTCCAAGAGACCCAGTACTTC. As protein: CASSESLTFQETQYF.

With respect to this clone: Without the conserved terminal phenylalanine or tryptophan, this CDR3 likely stems from a read error. The chain recombines TRBV29-1 with TRBJ1-1; D gene unclear. V lost 6 bases and J 4 bases, leaving 12 bases between the germline ends. Germline V CDR1 and CDR2: SQVTM, ANQGSEA. CDR3 length: 12 residues. Written as DNA, the CDR3 is TGCAGCGTACTTACCTGGGGCACTGAAGCTTTCGTT. Protein product: CSVLTWGTEAFV.

A few counts support this clone. This chain links TRBV6-5 with TRBJ1-5; perhaps TRBD1 as D (5 bases). Trimming took 0 bases from V and 4 from J, leaving 10 bases between them. Germline lookup yields CDR1 MNHEY and CDR2 SVGAGI. This CDR3 has 15 amino acids. The CDR3 loop reads CASSYSIDRNQPQHF. Written as DNA, the CDR3 is TGTGCCAGCAGTTACTCCATTGACAGAAATCAGCCCCAGCATTTT.

The chain combines TRBV28 with TRBJ1-1; D unclear. V was cut by 6 bases and J by 6 bases, with 8 bases left in between. The germline V gene has CDR1 MDHEN and CDR2 SYDVKM. CDR3 size: 11 residues. The CDR3 region has the DNA TGTGCCAGCAGGGGCAAGCCTGAAGCTTTCTTT. Residues: CASRGKPEAFF. The variable domain in full, with the rest retrieved from reference TRBV28 and TRBJ1-1, is DVKVTQSSRYLVKRTGEKVFLECVQDMDHENMFWYRQDPGLGLRLIYFSYDVKMKEKGDIPEGYSVSREKKERFSLILESASTNQTSMYLCASRGKPEAFFGQGTRLTVV.

The chain joins TRBV4-2 to TRBJ2-1, with 11 bases lining up with TRBD2. CDR1 and CDR2 from the germline V gene are LGHNA and YNFKEQ. This CDR3 has 16 amino acids. V lost 0 bases, J lost 4 bases, and 2 bases stayed unmatched. The CDR3 spells CASSQEGTSGYNEQFF. The CDR3 region has the DNA TGTGCCAGCAGCCAAGAGGGGACTAGCGGTTACAATGAGCAGTTCTTC.

The sample holds a few counts of this clone. With a far larger clone one base away, a read error is the likely cause. The final CDR3 position lacks the conserved phenylalanine or tryptophan, pointing to a likely read error. This rearrangement joins TRBV6-4 to TRBJ2-3, with 9 bases fitting TRBD2. CDR1 and CDR2 from the germline V gene are MRHNA and SNTAGT. The CDR3 loop spans 15 amino acids. With 5 bases clipped from V and 3 bases from J, the junction kept 6 bases outside the gene matches. This CDR3 is CASSPLAGTTDTQYV. The CDR3 coding sequence is TGTGCCAGCAGTCCCCTAGCGGGAACGACAGATACGCAGTATGTT.

The chain's CDR3 is CASSFISESNTEAFF. The CDR3 bases are TGTGCCAGCAGTTTTATTTCGGAGTCGAACACTGAAGCTTTCTTT. The gene calls are TRBV28 and TRBJ1-1; D gene unclear. The CDR3 is 15 amino acids. Per the germline V gene, CDR1 is MDHEN and CDR2 is SYDVKM. Trimming pared 3 bases from V and 1 base from J, leaving 12 bases between.

The sample holds a few counts of this clone. V is TRBV6-5 and J is TRBJ2-2; D unclear. Germline CDR1 reads MNHEY; CDR2 reads SVGAGI. Trimming took off 4 bases at V and 7 bases at J, with 7 bases between the two ends. The CDR3 has 12 residues. The CDR3 sequence is CASSSLSGELFF. The DNA for the CDR3 is TGTGCCAGCAGTTCACTGAGCGGGGAGCTGTTTTTT.